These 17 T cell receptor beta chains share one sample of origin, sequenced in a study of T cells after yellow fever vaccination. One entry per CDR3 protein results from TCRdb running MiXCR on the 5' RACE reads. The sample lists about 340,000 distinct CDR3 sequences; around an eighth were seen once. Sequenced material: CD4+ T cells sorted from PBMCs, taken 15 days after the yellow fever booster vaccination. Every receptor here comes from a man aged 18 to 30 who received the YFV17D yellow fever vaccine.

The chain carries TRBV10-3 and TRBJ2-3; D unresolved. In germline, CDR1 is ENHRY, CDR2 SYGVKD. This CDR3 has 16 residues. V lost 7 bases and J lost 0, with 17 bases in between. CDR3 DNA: TGTGCCATCAAGGGTGGGCCGAACCCGAGCACAGATACGCAGTATTTT. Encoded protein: CAIKGGPNPSTDTQYF.

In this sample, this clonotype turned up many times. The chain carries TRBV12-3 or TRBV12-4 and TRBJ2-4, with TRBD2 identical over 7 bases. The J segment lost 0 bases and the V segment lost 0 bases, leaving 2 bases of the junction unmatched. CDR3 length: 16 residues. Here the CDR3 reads CASSLAGGIAKNIQYF. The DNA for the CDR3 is TGTGCCAGCAGTTTAGCGGGGGGGATAGCCAAAAACATTCAGTACTTC.

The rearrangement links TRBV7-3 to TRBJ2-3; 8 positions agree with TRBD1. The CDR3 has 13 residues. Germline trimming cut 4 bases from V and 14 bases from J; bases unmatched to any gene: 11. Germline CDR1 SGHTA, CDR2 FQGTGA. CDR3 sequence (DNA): TGTGCCAGCAGCTCGATACCAGGGGGCTGGTCGTATTTT. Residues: CASSSIPGGWSYF.

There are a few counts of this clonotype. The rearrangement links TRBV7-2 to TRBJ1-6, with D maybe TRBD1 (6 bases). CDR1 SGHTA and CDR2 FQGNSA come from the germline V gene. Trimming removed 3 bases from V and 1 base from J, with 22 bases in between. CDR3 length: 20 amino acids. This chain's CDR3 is CASSLGPSGGALSYNSPLHF. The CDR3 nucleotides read TGTGCCAGCAGCTTGGGTCCGTCTGGGGGGGCGCTTTCCTATAATTCACCCCTCCACTTT.

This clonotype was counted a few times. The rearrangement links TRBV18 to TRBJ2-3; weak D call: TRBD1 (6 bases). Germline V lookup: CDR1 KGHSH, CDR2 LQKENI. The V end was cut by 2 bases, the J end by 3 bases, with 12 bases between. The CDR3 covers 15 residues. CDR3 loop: CASSPSAGATDTQYF. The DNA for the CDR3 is TGTGCCAGCTCACCATCGGCAGGGGCAACAGATACGCAGTATTTT. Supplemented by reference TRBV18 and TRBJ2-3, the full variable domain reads NAGVMQNPRHLVRRRGQEARLRCSPMKGHSHVYWYRQLPEEGLKFMVYLQKENIIDESGMPKERFSAEFPKEGPSILRIQQVVRGDSAAYFCASSPSAGATDTQYFGPGTRLTVL.

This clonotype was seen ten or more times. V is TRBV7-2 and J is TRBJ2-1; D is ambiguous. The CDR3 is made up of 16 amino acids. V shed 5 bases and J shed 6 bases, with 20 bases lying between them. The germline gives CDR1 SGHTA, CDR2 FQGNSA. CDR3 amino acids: CASSLVSLSSRNEQFF. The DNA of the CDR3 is TGTGCCAGCAGCCTCGTTAGCTTGAGTTCCCGCAATGAGCAGTTCTTC.

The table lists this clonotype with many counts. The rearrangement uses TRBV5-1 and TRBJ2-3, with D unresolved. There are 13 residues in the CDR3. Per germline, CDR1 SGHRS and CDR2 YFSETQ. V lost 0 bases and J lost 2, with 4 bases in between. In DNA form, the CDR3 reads TGCGCCAGCAGCTTGGTACCCACAGATACGCAGTATTTT. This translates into CASSLVPTDTQYF.

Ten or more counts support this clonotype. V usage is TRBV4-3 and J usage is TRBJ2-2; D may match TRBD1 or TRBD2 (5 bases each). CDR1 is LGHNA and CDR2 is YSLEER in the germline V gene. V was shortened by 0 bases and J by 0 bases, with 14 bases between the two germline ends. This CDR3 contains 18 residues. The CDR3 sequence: CASSQEGIGATNTGELFF. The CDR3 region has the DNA TGCGCCAGCAGCCAAGAAGGAATCGGGGCCACGAACACCGGGGAGCTGTTTTTT.

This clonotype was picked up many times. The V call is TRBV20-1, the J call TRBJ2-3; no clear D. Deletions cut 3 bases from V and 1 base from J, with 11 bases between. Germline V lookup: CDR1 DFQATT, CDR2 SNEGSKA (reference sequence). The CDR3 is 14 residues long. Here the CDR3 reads CSASWGRGTDTQYF. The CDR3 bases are TGCAGTGCTAGCTGGGGTCGGGGCACAGATACGCAGTATTTT.

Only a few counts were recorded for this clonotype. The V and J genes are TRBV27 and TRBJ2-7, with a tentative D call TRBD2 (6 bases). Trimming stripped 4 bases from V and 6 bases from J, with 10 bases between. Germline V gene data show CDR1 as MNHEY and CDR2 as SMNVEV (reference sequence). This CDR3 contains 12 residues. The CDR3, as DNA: TGTGCCAGCAGTTCACTAGCCCGCGAGCAGTACTTC. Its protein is CASSSLAREQYF.

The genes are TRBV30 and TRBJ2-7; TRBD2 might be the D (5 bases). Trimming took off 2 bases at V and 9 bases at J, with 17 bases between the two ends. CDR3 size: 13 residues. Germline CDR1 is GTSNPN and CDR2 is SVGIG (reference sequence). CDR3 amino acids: CAWSSMGEGRQYF. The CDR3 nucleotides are TGTGCCTGGAGTTCAATGGGCGAGGGTAGGCAGTACTTC.

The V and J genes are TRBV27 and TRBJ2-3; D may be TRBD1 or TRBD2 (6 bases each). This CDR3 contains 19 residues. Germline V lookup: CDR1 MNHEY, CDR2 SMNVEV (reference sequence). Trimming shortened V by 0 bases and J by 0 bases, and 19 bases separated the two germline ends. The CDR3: CASSLSGGQITSSTDTQYF. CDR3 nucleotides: TGTGCCAGCAGTTTATCGGGAGGACAGATAACATCTAGCACAGATACGCAGTATTTT.

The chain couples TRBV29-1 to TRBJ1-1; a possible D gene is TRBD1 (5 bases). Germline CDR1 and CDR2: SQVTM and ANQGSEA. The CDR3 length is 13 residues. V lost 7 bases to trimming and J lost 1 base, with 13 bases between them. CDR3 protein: CSANRDGNTEAFF. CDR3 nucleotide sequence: TGCAGCGCCAACCGGGACGGGAACACTGAAGCTTTCTTT. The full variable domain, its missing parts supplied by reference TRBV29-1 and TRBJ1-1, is SAVISQKPSRDICQRGTSLTIQCQVDSQVTMMFWYRQQPGQSLTLIATANQGSEATYESGFVIDKFPISRPNLTFSTLTVSNMSPEDSSIYLCSANRDGNTEAFFGQGTRLTVV.

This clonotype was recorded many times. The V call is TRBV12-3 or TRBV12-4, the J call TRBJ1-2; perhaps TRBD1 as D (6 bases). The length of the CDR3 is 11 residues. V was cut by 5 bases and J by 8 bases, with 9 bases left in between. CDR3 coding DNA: TGTGCCAGCAGTACAGGGACCGGCTACACCTTC. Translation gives CASSTGTGYTF.

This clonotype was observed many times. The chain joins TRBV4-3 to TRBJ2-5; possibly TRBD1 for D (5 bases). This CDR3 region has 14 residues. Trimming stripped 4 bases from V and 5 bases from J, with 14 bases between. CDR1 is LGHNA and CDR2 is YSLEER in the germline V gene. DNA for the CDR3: TGCGCCAGCAGCCTAGGACAAGCCGGGGAGACCCAGTACTTC. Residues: CASSLGQAGETQYF.

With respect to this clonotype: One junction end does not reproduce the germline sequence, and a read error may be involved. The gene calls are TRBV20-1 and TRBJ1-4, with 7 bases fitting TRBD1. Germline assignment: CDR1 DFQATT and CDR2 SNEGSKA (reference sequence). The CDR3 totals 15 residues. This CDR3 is CSARSVGTASEILFF. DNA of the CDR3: TGCAGTGCTAGATCCGTTGGGACAGCCAGTGAAATACTGTTTTTT.

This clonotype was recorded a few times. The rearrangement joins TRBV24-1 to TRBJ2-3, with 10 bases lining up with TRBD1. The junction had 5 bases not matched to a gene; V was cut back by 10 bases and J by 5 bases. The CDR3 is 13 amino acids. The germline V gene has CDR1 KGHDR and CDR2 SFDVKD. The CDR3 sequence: CATKTGGGDTQYF. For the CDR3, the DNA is TGTGCCACTAAGACAGGGGGCGGAGATACGCAGTATTTT.